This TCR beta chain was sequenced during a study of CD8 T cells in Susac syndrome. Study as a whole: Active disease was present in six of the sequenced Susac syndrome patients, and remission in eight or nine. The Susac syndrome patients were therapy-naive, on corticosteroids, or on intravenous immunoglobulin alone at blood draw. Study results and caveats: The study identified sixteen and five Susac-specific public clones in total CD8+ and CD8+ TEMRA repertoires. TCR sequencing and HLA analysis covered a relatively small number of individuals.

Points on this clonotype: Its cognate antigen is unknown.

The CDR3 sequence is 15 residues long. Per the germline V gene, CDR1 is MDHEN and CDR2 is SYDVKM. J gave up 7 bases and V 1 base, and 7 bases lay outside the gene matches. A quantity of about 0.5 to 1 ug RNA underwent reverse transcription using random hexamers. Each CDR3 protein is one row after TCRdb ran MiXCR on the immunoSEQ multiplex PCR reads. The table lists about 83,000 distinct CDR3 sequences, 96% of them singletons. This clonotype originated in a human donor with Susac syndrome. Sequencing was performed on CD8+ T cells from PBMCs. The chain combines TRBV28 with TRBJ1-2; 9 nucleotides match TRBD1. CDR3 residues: CASSLSPTGGFGYTF. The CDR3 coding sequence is TGTGCCAGCAGTTTATCCCCGACAGGGGGTTTTGGCTACACCTTC.